This T cell receptor beta chain was identified during a study of blood T cell repertoires in COVID-19 (dated by TCRdb to 2020 to 2022). Concerning the study at large: The collaborator samples originated in the United States, Italy and Spain and spanned the acute and convalescent phases of COVID-19. Where available, HLA class I and class II types were obtained from metadata supplied by the sample provider rather than from assay-based typing. The samples were drawn from two sources: the first 160 participants of the ongoing ImmuneRACE study, and 1,254 subjects contributed by 6 global collaborators. Subjects who had been exposed to COVID-19, were actively infected with it, or had recovered from it provided the deeply sampled blood TCRbeta repertoires that made up the dataset. The prospective study material was composed of cDNA or gDNA derived from T cells, B-cell-depleted T cells, or PBMCs. A de-identified subject ID, COVID-19 status, age in years and sex were almost always included in the sample metadata. The repertoires were released in a freely available public database meant as a resource for research on the immune response to SARS-CoV-2.

Here is what the overall study found, with its caveats: The quantity of clinical and demographic metadata differed by source and by participant and was supplied without curation.

The germline V gene specifies SNHLY as CDR1 and FYNNEI as CDR2. CDR3 length: 12 amino acids, cysteine to phenylalanine. Solely the CDR3 DNA is kept, with 36 bases framed from the first base. Deletion took 8 bases off V and 5 bases off J, with a span of 12 bases between the germline ends. TCRbeta CDR3 regions were amplified from genomic DNA using the immunoSEQ Assay, a bias-controlled multiplex PCR. Concerning the study's data processing: The number of nucleated cells in each sample was estimated by amplification of reference gene primers within the assay. To quantify the absolute abundance of each unique TCRbeta CDR3 rearrangement, sequence reads were collapsed and filtered. For each sample, productive Simpson clonality was calculated by taking the square root of Simpson's diversity index across productive rearrangements. TCRdb holds this immuneACCESS table with in-frame rearrangements only. Some clones are missing; in checked studies, unresolved V genes explain under half, and the rest has no known cause. The V and J calls and clone size are taken from that table; D and trimming were inferred from the DNA. Present in this sample are around 130,000 clones, 84% of which were seen just once. Roughly 15% of the sample is in the top ten clones.

Concerning this clone: Which antigen it targets is not known. Base qualities were left out, and no much larger clone turns up one base away.

Whole blood was collected in K2EDTA tubes by collaborating institutions according to the institutions' own protocols. For TCRbeta analysis, collaborators shipped samples as frozen whole blood, isolated PBMCs, or DNA extracted from either of those sample types. The clonotype was recovered from an elderly woman with acute or convalescent COVID-19. The rearrangement combines TRBV2 with TRBJ2-5, and perhaps TRBD1 as D gene, on 5 matching bases. Material for sequencing was peripheral blood. The DNA reads as follows: TGTGCCAGCGGGGCTAGTACGGAGACCCAGTACTTC. Its translation reads: CASGASTETQYF.